This TCR beta chain was obtained from a study of CD8 T cells in ankylosing spondylitis. Study observations and caveats: Matched ankylosing spondylitis synovial fluid reportedly showed significant enrichment of disease-linked clones. What appeared characteristic of ankylosing spondylitis blood was a TCR beta motif of under 10 highly homologous variants.

V lost 2 bases and J 4 bases, leaving 9 bases between the germline ends. This CDR3 is built from 15 residues. This clonotype has only a few counts. What it recognizes is unknown. Construction of TCR beta libraries was performed using quantitative 5'-RACE with molecular barcodes. MiXCR was run by TCRdb on the 5' RACE reads, yielding one entry per CDR3 protein. Of roughly 470,000 distinct CDR3 sequences listed, roughly 27% are singletons. The rearrangement uses TRBV12-3 or TRBV12-4 and TRBJ2-6; a weak D match, TRBD2 (6 bases). The receptor was derived from a male donor with ankylosing spondylitis. Sequences were obtained from blood, either unsorted or a sorted T cell fraction (not recorded which). The CDR3, as DNA: TGTGCCAGCAGTTTATGGGGAGGAGGGGCCAACGTCCTGACTTTC. This sequence encodes CASSLWGGGANVLTF.